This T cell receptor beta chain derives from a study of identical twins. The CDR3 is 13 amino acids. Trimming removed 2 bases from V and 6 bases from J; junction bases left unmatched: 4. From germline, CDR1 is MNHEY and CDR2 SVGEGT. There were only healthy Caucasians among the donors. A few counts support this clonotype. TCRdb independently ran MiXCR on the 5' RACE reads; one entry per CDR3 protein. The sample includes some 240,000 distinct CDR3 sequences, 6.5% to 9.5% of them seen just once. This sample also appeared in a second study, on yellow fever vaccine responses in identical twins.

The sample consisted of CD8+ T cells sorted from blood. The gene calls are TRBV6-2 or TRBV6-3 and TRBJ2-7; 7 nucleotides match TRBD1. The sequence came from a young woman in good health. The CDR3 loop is CASSYMTGFEQYF. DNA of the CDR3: TGTGCCAGCAGTTACATGACAGGGTTCGAGCAGTACTTC.